Listed here is a single T cell receptor (beta chain). Its antigen remains unknown. Germline V gene data show CDR1 as SGHTA and CDR2 as FQGTGA. V was shortened by 4 bases and J by 7 bases, with 12 bases between the two germline ends. CDR3 length equals 13 residues. The data stem from a study of shared clonotypes between healthy human individuals. General observations from the study: Memory subsets had estimated richness that was generally smaller than that of naive subsets.

Profiled with immunoSEQ multiplex PCR; TCRdb holds only in-frame clones, not every one. This sample has about 380,000 clones, with approximately 96% found just once. HIV-negative, healthy adults without recent acute infections or vaccinations were the donors. CD45RO+ cells joined CCR7-negative CD45RA+ TemRA cells to form CD8 memory. The material sequenced was memory CD8+ T cells sorted from blood. Subset reported: CD45RO+ cells pooled with CCR7-negative TemRA cells. This chain joins TRBV7-3 and TRBJ2-3; D remains ambiguous. This TCR came from a man aged 30 to 45 in good health. CDR3 sequence (DNA): TGTGCCAGCAGCTGGACCTCGCAACATACGCAGTATTTT. Protein: CASSWTSQHTQYF. The full variable domain, with the rest looked up from reference TRBV7-3 and TRBJ2-3, is GAGVSQTPSNKVTEKGKYVELRCDPISGHTALYWYRQSLGQGPEFLIYFQGTGAADDSGLPNDRFFAVRPEGSVSTLKIQRTERGDSAVYLCASSWTSQHTQYFGPGTRLTVL.